This is a list of T cell receptor beta chains from one sample in a study of T cells in Graves' hyperthyroidism and ophthalmopathy. TCRdb recomputed calls from the multiplex PCR reads with MiXCR, one row per CDR3 protein. The sample lists about 380,000 distinct CDR3 sequences, 13% occurring once. The sequencing input was blood. Receptors were obtained from a man between 25 and 39 years old with Graves' hyperthyroidism that later progressed to Graves' ophthalmopathy. Both conserved end residues are part of each CDR3. A D gene is named only where the DNA matches it firmly. Only part of the rows carry a size: once, few, many, or a class if the clone is expanded.

cdr3_nt	cdr3_aa	d_call	cdr3_length	clone_size	v_call	j_call
TGCAGTGCTAGTTCAGGGAACAATGAGCAGTTCTTC	CSASSGNNEQFF	NA	12	NA	TRBV20-1	TRBJ2-1
TGCGCCAGCAGCTTGGAGGCGCGGACTGAAGCTTTCTTT	CASSLEARTEAFF	NA	13	NA	TRBV5-1	TRBJ1-1
TGTGCCAGCAGCCATTCCGGGGCAAGGGGTCAGCCCCAGCATTTT	CASSHSGARGQPQHF	NA	15	NA	TRBV3-1	TRBJ1-5
TGTGCCAGCAGTGCCGGGACTGAATACGAGCAGTACTTC	CASSAGTEYEQYF	NA	13	NA	TRBV2	TRBJ2-7
TGTGCCAGCAGCCCGGAAGGGATCACAGATACGCAGTATTTT	CASSPEGITDTQYF	NA	14	many	TRBV7-8	TRBJ2-3
TGTGCCAGTAGTATTCTTAAGGGACTGGGCAACCAGCCCCAGCATTTT	CASSILKGLGNQPQHF	NA	16	few	TRBV19	TRBJ1-5
TGTGCCAGTAGTATGACAGGGGGCTCCGGGGAGCTGTTTTTT	CASSMTGGSGELFF	TRBD1	14	many	TRBV19	TRBJ2-2
TGTGCCAGCAGTTTTGGGAATCAGAACACTGAAGCTTTCTTT	CASSFGNQNTEAFF	NA	14	NA	TRBV12-3/TRBV12-4	TRBJ1-1
TGTGCCATCAGTGAAGCCAGGGGGCGCGGCACCGGGGAGCTGTTTTTT	CAISEARGRGTGELFF	TRBD1	16	NA	TRBV10-3	TRBJ2-2
TGTGCCAGCAGTTACACCGACAGGGGCTGGGATACGCAGTATTTT	CASSYTDRGWDTQYF	TRBD1	15	many	TRBV6-5	TRBJ2-3
TGTGCCAGCAGTTACTCTGAGGGGGACACGCAGTATTTT	CASSYSEGDTQYF	NA	13	many	TRBV6-6	TRBJ2-3
TGTGCCAGCTCACCCAAACAGGAGACGAATTCACCCCTCCACTTT	CASSPKQETNSPLHF	NA	15	many	TRBV18	TRBJ1-6
TGTGCCACCAGTGAGGGGACAGTAAATGAAAAACTGTTTTTT	CATSEGTVNEKLFF	TRBD1	14	NA	TRBV24-1	TRBJ1-4
TGTGCCAGCAGTGTGACTAGCGGGGGAGGAAATGAGCAGTTCTTC	CASSVTSGGGNEQFF	TRBD2	15	many	TRBV6-1	TRBJ2-1
TGTGCCAGCAGCCAGGGTTGGGGGGCGTGGGAAGCTTTCTTT	CASSQGWGAWEAFF	NA	14	many	TRBV5-6	TRBJ1-1
TGTGCCAGCAGCTTGGACAGGTTAAGTTACGAGCAGTACTTC	CASSLDRLSYEQYF	TRBD1	14	NA	TRBV7-8	TRBJ2-7
TGCGCCAGCAGCGCAAAACCGGGACAGGGAAGCTCCTATAATTCACCCCTCCACTTT	CASSAKPGQGSSYNSPLHF	TRBD1	19	NA	TRBV5-1	TRBJ1-6
TGTGCCAGCAGTTTCGCTGGGCAGATAACAGATACGCAGTATTTT	CASSFAGQITDTQYF	NA	15	NA	TRBV27	TRBJ2-3
TGCAGCGTTGTCCCTGGAGGGACGAACACTGAAGCTTTCTTT	CSVVPGGTNTEAFF	NA	14	many	TRBV29-1	TRBJ1-1
TGTGCCAGCAGCTTAGAAAGAGGGATGAATTCACCCCTCCACTTT	CASSLERGMNSPLHF	NA	15	many	TRBV11-1	TRBJ1-6
TGTGCCAGCGGAAAGAGAACGGACGAGCAGTACTTC	CASGKRTDEQYF	NA	12	NA	TRBV7-9	TRBJ2-7
TGCGCCAGCAGCCAAGGCCGGCCTGGGGCCAACGTCCTGACTTTC	CASSQGRPGANVLTF	NA	15	few	TRBV4-1	TRBJ2-6
TGCAGTGCTACGAACAGAGATCCTCTCTATGGCTACACCTTC	CSATNRDPLYGYTF	NA	14	few	TRBV20-1	TRBJ1-2
TGTGCCAGCAGCCATCCCTGGTTCGTGGGGGCCAACGTCCTGACTTTC	CASSHPWFVGANVLTF	NA	16	few	TRBV3-1	TRBJ2-6
TGTGCTAGTGGTTTGTGTCGTCGAGGATTGTGTGGCTACACCTTC	CASGLCRRGLCGYTF	NA	15	NA	TRBV12-5	TRBJ1-2
TGTGCCAGTAGTAACGCCGGGACTAACAATGAGCAGTTCTTC	CASSNAGTNNEQFF	TRBD2	14	NA	TRBV19	TRBJ2-1
TGTGCCAGCAGTAAAGGACGGAATCAGCCCCAGCATTTT	CASSKGRNQPQHF	NA	13	NA	TRBV13	TRBJ1-5
TGTGCCAGCAGCCCATGGGGGGGGACAGCTAACTATGGCTACACCTTC	CASSPWGGTANYGYTF	TRBD1	16	NA	TRBV7-3	TRBJ1-2